This TCR beta chain was found in a study of human T cells and chemical hapten exposure. Across the study: Each patient's scalp received weekly diphenylcyclopropenone throughout the roughly 25-week study.

Time point meaning: patch test 3, about 24 weeks after DPC sensitization. This sample's treatment: therapeutic diphenylcyclopropenone sensitization with weekly scalp DPC. Ahead of each patch test application, blood was drawn. Donors were 18 to 70-year-old alopecia patients suitable for DPC. TCRdb called the RACE reads again in MiXCR, with one record for every CDR3 protein. Among about 190,000 distinct CDR3 sequences listed, about 25% were seen once. The germline gives CDR1 SQVTM, CDR2 ANQGSEA. The CDR3 spans 13 residues. Trimming cost V 6 bases and J 4 bases, with 13 bases left between them. In this sample, this clonotype turned up a few times.

The source is a woman aged 40 to 55 with alopecia areata. Some clones in this sample may be carry-over from other donors' samples. The sequencing used whole blood, collected in connection with sensitization to the hapten diphenylcyclopropenone (DPC). The gene calls are TRBV29-1 and TRBJ2-1; D unresolved. The CDR3 spells CSVSMTVYNEQFF. The CDR3 nucleotides read TGCAGCGTCTCAATGACGGTATACAATGAGCAGTTCTTC.